This T cell receptor beta chain was documented in a study of T cell repertoires in cytomegalovirus infection. At the level of the study: Public TCR beta signature analysis indicated the presence of both CMV infection and matching HLA type. General study results and limits: There were carriers of CMV plus the relevant HLA, and cumulative public TCR beta family frequency identified them. HLA-C-restricted TCR beta clonotypes specific for CMV led the ex vivo response.

Trimming took 4 bases from V and 4 from J; bases not matched to a gene: 13. Looked up from germline, CDR1 is LGHNA and CDR2 is YNFKEQ. The CDR3 spans 17 residues. The table lists this clonotype with a few counts. Its antigen is not identified. TCRdb ran MiXCR on the reads and lists one entry per CDR3 protein. Among about 360,000 distinct CDR3 sequences listed, about a sixth were seen once. The receptor comes from a human donor in good health (CMV status not recorded). Some clones in this sample may be carry-over from other donors' samples. What was sequenced was PBMCs. The V gene is TRBV4-2, the J gene TRBJ2-1; 7 nucleotides match TRBD2. CDR3 bases: TGTGCCAGCAGCCTGCTAAGGACCGGGGGGTATTACAATGAGCAGTTCTTC. It specifies CASSLLRTGGYYNEQFF.